These T cell receptor beta chains were read from a single sample in a study of blood T cell repertoires in COVID-19. Profiling relied on immunoSEQ multiplex PCR, and the TCRdb table lists in-frame clones only, not all of them. The sample lists 360,000 or so clones, 80% to 85% occurring once. The sequenced material came from PBMCs or T cells enriched from blood (not recorded which). These receptors came from a woman between 50 and 59 years old who had recovered from COVID-19. CDR3s include the opening cysteine and the closing phenylalanine or tryptophan. Each record gives: V gene, J gene, CDR3 protein.

TRBV10-3	TRBJ1-2	CAISVGTGGGGYTF
TRBV18	TRBJ1-1	CASSPPHRVGEAFF
TRBV7-2	TRBJ1-4	CASSPQGGAEKLFF
TRBV27	TRBJ2-2	CASSFIVRDGNTGELFF
TRBV7-2	TRBJ2-3	CASRSSGGGTDTQYF
TRBV2	TRBJ1-2	CASSDLQIYGYTF
TRBV5-1	TRBJ1-1	CASNSGQGMNTEAFF
TRBV5-1	TRBJ2-5	CASSLAGDQETQYF
TRBV5-5	TRBJ1-1	CASSWGQGGTEAFF
TRBV7-2	TRBJ2-7	CASSPGGGLDEQYF
TRBV11-3	TRBJ1-1	CASSRGRDTEAFF
TRBV3-1/TRBV3-2	TRBJ2-1	CASSQVPSLSYNEQFF
TRBV5-1	TRBJ2-5	CASSLGGEETQYF